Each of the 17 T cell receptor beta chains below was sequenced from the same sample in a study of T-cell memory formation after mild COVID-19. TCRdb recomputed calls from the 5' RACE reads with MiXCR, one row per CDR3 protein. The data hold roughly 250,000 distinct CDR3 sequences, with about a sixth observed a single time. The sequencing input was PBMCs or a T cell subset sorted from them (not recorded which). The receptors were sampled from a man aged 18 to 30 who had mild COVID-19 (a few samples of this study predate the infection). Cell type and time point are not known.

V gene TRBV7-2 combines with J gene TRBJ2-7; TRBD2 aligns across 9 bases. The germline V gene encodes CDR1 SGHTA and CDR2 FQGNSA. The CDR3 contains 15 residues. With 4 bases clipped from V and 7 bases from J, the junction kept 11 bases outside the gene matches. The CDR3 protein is CASSSPTSGKGEQYF. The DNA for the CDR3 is TGTGCCAGCAGCTCCCCGACTAGCGGTAAGGGAGAGCAGTACTTC. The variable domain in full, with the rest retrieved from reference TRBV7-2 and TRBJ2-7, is GAGVSQSPSNKVTEKGKDVELRCDPISGHTALYWYRQSLGQGLEFLIYFQGNSAPDKSGLPSDRFSAERTGGSVSTLTIQRTQQEDSAVYLCASSSPTSGKGEQYFGPGTRLTVT.

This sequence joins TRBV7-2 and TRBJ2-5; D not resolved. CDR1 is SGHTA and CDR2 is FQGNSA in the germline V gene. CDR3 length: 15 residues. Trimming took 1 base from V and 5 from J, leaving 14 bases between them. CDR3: CASSLDYSRTETQYF. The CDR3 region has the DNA TGTGCCAGCAGCTTAGACTATAGCCGTACGGAGACCCAGTACTTC.

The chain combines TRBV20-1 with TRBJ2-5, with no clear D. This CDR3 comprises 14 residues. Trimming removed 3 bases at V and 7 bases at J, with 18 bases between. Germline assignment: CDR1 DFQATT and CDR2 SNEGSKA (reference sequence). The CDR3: CSASEEGVGVTQYF. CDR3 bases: TGCAGTGCTAGTGAAGAAGGAGTAGGCGTGACCCAGTACTTC.

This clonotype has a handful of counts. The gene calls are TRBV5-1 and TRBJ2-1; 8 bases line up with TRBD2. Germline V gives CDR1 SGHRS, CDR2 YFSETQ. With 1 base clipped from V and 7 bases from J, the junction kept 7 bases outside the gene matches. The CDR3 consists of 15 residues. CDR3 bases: TGCGCCAGCAGCTTGAGGGTTAGCGGGGAAAATGAGCAGTTCTTC. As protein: CASSLRVSGENEQFF.

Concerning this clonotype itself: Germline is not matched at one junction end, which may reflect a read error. For the CDR3, the DNA is TGTGCCATCAGCTTAGAAGGGACAATGACCGTCCTGACTTTC. Translating gives CAISLEGTMTVLTF. This chain uses TRBV7-2 with TRBJ2-6; TRBD1 might be the D (6 bases). The CDR3 is 14 residues long. CDR1 is SGHTA, CDR2 FQGNSA, per germline.

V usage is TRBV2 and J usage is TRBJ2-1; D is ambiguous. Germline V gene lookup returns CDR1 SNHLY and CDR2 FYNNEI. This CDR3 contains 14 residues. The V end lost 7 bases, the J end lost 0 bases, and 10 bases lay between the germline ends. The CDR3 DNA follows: TGTGCCAGCAAAGGCGGTAGCTCCTACAATGAGCAGTTCTTC. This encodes CASKGGSSYNEQFF.

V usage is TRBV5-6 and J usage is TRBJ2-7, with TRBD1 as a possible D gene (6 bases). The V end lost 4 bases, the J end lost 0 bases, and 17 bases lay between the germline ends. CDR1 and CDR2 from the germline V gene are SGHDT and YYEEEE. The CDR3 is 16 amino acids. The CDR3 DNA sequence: TGTGCCAGCAGCCCTGCTAGACAGGTTTACTCCTACGAGCAGTACGTC. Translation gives CASSPARQVYSYEQYV.

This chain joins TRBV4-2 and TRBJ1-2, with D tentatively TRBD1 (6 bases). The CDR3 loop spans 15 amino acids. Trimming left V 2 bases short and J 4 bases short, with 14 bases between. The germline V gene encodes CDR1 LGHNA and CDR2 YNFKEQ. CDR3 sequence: CASSQLSGTPYGYTF. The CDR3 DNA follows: TGTGCCAGCAGCCAATTGTCTGGGACACCCTATGGCTACACCTTC.

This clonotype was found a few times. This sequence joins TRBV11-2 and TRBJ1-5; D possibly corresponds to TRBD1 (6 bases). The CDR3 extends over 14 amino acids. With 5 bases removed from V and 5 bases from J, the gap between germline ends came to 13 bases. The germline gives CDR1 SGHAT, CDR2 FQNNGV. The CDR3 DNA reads TGTGCCAGCAGCACTTCCCCAGGGGATCAGCCCCAGCATTTT. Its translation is CASSTSPGDQPQHF.

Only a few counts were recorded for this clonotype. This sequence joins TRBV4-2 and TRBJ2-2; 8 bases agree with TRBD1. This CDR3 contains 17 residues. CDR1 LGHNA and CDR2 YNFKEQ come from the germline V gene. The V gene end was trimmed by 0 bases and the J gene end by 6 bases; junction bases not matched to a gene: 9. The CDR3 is CASSQEFGQGMAGELFF. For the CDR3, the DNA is TGTGCCAGCAGCCAAGAATTCGGACAGGGAATGGCCGGGGAGCTGTTTTTT.

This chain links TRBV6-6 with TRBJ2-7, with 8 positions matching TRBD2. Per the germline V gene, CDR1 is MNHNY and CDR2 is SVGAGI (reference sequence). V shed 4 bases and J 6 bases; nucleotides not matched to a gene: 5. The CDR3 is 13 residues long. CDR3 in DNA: TGTGCCAGCAGTTCCGGGGGGGCGCTCGAGCAGTACTTC. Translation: CASSSGGALEQYF.

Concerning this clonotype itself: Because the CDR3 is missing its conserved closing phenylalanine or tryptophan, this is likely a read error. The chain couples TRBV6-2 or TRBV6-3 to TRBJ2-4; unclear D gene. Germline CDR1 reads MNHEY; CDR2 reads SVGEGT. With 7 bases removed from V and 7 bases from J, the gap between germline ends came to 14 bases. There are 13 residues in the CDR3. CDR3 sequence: CASTPRPRNIQYL. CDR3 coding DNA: TGTGCCAGCACCCCAAGGCCGAGGAACATTCAGTACTTA.

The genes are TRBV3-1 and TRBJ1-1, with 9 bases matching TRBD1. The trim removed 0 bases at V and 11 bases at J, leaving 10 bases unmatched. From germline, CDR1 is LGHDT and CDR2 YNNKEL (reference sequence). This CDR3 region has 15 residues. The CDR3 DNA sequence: TGTGCCAGCAGCCAAGATCCCGGGACAGGGACGAGGGCTTTCTTT. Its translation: CASSQDPGTGTRAFF.

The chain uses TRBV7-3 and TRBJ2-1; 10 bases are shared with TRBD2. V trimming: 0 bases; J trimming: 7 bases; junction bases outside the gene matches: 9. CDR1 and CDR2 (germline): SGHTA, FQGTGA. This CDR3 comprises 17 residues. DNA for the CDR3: TGTGCCAGCAGCTTAACGGTAGCGGGGGGACTTCGGAATGAGCAGTTCTTC. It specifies CASSLTVAGGLRNEQFF.

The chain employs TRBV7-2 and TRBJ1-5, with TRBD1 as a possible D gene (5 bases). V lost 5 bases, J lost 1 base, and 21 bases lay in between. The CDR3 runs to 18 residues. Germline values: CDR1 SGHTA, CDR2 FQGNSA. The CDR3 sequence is CASSPPLGRVKSNQPQHF. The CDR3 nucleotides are TGTGCCAGCAGCCCGCCTTTGGGCAGGGTGAAGAGCAATCAGCCCCAGCATTTT.

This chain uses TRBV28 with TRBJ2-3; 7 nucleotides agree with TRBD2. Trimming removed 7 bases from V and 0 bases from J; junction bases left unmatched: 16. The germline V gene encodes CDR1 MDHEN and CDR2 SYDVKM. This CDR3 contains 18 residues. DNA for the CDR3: TGTGCCAGCAACCTAGCGGCGCGGCCGAGAACTAGCACAGATACGCAGTATTTT. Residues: CASNLAARPRTSTDTQYF.

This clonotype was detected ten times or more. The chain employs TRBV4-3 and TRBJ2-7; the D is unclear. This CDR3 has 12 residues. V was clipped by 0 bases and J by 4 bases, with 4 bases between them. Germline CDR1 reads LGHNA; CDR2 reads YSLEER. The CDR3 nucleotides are TGCGCCAGCAGCCAAGACAGGTACGAGCAGTACTTC. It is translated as CASSQDRYEQYF.